This TCR beta chain comes out of a study of blood T cells in healthy people across ages (dated by TCRdb to between 2014 and 2016). About the investigation overall: Template switching captured roughly one uniquely barcoded TCR beta cDNA molecule per two T cells in model experiments. To track age-related changes in TCR beta repertoire diversity, the study relied on deep sequencing normalized with unique cDNA molecular identifiers. To avoid experimental bias, donors of different ages were spread randomly across the sequencing lanes. The donors were divided into four age groups: young (average about 15 years), middle-aged (about 39), aged (about 56) and long-lived (82). For two donors (one aged 18 to 29 and one aged 80 or older), the study analyzed two additional independent replicas of 1 million unique cDNA reads from the same blood draw. The investigation overall reported the following: The percentage of naive T cells measured by flow cytometry correlated strongly with observed TCR beta diversity. Compared with the aged group, the long-lived group had more naive CD4+ T cells, fewer expanded clones and increased TCR diversity, a pattern suggesting age selection. As age increased, observed TCR beta diversity per million T cells dropped in a roughly linear way, and a significant reduction was already evident by age roughly 40. Conclusive comparison of naive and antigen-experienced compartments was prevented by the profiling of bulk unsorted PBMCs. Estimates of total diversity based on one million sequenced T cells were considered lower bounds and underestimates. Donor CMV infection status was unknown, potentially confounding age-related changes in expanded clonotypes.

This clonotype was recorded a few times. Its antigen is currently not known. No base qualities exist here, and no much larger clone lies one base off it. Systemically healthy Caucasian individuals from Russia, about 38 in total and aged roughly 6 to 95 years, were included as donors. Each donor gave roughly 9 milliliters of peripheral blood, drawn into EDTA-treated Vacutainer tubes. PBMCs were isolated by Ficoll-Paque density-gradient centrifugation, with at least 7 million obtained per sample. Trizol reagent was used to extract total RNA from PBMCs, with at least 6 micrograms per sample. Naive CD45RAhigh/CD27high T cell percentages were measured by flow cytometry on a PBMC aliquot from every donor. The library was produced with 5' RACE. Sequencing took place on an Illumina HiSeq 2500. A second PCR of roughly 7 to 12 cycles was run with a J-beta primer mix and a sample-barcoded 5' primer. A unique molecular identifier was introduced onto each TCR beta cDNA molecule by a template-switch 5' adaptor carrying 12 random nucleotides. Each sample yielded at least 2.5 million CDR3-containing paired-end reads. First-strand cDNA was synthesized from all RNA with the Mint cDNA synthesis kit, primed by a TRBC-specific oligonucleotide. Following uracil-DNA glycosylase treatment, a first 18-cycle PCR with universal primers M1SS and BC2_uni_R was performed on all cDNA. As for the authors' bioinformatics: Each sample was normalized by randomly selecting 1 million high-quality reads, each carrying a distinct molecular identifier. Instead of being binned into consensus sequences, reads with shared molecular identifiers were discarded. MiTCR, with a Q25 quality threshold and the strictest error-elimination algorithm, was used for CDR3 identification, clonotype clustering and error correction. Lower-bound total TCR beta diversity was estimated with a nonparametric unseen species model using Euler transformation. Through fastp at Q25 and MiXCR, TCRdb rebuilt clones from the public reads, retaining in-frame beta chains. Each CDR3 protein gets just one entry, which takes the most common genes and DNA from the rows behind it. TCRdb's processing, not the study's, gives the V and J calls here. For this sample the table gives about 1.5 million distinct CDR3 sequences, of which roughly 43% were detected only once. In total, the top ten clones hold less than 5% of the sample.

CDR1 is given as SQVTM and CDR2 as ANQGSEA, both from the germline V gene. V and J are truncated by 1 base and 4 bases respectively, leaving an intervening sequence of 14 bases. From the cysteine up to the phenylalanine, the CDR3 has a length of 16 residues. CDR3 DNA only is kept here, 48 bases in frame from base 1. The specimen sequenced was blood. This sequence uses TRBV29-1 and TRBJ2-6; the D gene is not confidently resolved. The TCR originated in a woman younger than 35 in good health. The DNA sequence follows: TGCAGCGTTGAAGGAGGCCCCCTCGCCGGGGCCAACGTCCTGACTTTC. This sequence encodes CSVEGGPLAGANVLTF.